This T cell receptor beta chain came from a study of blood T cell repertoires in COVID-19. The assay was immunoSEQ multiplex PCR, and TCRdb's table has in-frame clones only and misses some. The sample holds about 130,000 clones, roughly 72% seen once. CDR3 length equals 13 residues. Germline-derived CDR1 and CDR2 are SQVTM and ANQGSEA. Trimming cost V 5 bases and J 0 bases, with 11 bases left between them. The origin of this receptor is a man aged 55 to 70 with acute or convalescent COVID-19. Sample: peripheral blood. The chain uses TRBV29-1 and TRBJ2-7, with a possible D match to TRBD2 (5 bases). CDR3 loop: CSVFVGASYEQYF. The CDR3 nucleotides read TGCAGCGTTTTCGTGGGAGCCTCCTACGAGCAGTACTTC.